These 23 T cell receptor beta chains came from one sample sequenced in a study of T cell responses to AZD1222 COVID-19 vaccine. Profiling relied on immunoSEQ multiplex PCR, and the TCRdb table lists in-frame clones only, not all of them. This repertoire shows about 150,000 clones, 94% found once; its top ten account for 1.3%. This specimen was peripheral blood, taken on day 0 of AZD1222 vaccination. These receptor sequences come from an adult in good health.

This clone was observed a single time. This chain links TRBV15 with TRBJ1-2, with 8 nucleotides matching TRBD1. CDR3 length: 16 amino acids. Germline V gene sequence: CDR1 LNHNV, CDR2 YYDKDF (reference sequence). With 0 bases clipped from V and 8 bases from J, the junction kept 11 bases outside the gene matches. In DNA, the CDR3 is TGTGCCACCAGCAGAGATATGGCAGGGGGCTCTTGGGGCTACACCTTC. Translated: CATSRDMAGGSWGYTF.

The chain joins TRBV7-9 to TRBJ1-1; weak D call: TRBD1 (6 bases). This CDR3 spans 15 amino acids. Trimming cost V 2 bases and J 1 base, with 11 bases left between them. The V gene's germline CDR1 is SEHNR and CDR2 FQNEAQ (reference sequence). DNA of the CDR3: TGTGCCAGCAGCTTAATTGGGGGCTGGAACACTGAAGCTTTCTTT. Translation gives CASSLIGGWNTEAFF.

This clone came up once. V and J are TRBV11-1 and TRBJ2-7; 7 positions agree with TRBD1. This CDR3 has 13 amino acids. Losses at the gene ends were 5 bases for V and 1 base for J; bases not matched to a gene: 2. CDR1 and CDR2 from the germline V gene are SGHAT and FQDESV (reference sequence). The CDR3 DNA follows: TGTGCCAGCAGCCGGGACAGATCCTACGAGCAGTACGTC. This encodes CASSRDRSYEQYV.

The genes are TRBV4-3 and TRBJ1-6, with D perhaps matching TRBD1 (5 bases). Trimming removed 0 bases from V and 6 bases from J, with 9 bases in between. The CDR3 runs 15 residues. CDR1 is LGHNA and CDR2 is YSLEER in the germline V gene. The CDR3 DNA follows: TGCGCCAGCAGCCAAGATGAGGGGAGTAATTCACCCCTCCACTTT. Its protein is CASSQDEGSNSPLHF.

The chain couples TRBV7-8 to TRBJ2-1; 7 bases match TRBD2. Germline CDR1 is SGHVS and CDR2 is FQNEAQ. V shed 4 bases and J 6 bases; nucleotides not matched to a gene: 24. The length of the CDR3 is 20 residues. As DNA, the CDR3 is TGTGCCAGCAGCTCTAGCGAGGGGAGGGCGGGAGTTGGATCACGCAATGAGCAGTTCTTC. Residues: CASSSSEGRAGVGSRNEQFF.

The rearrangement links TRBV6-5 to TRBJ1-4, with D possibly TRBD1 on 6 matching bases. CDR1 and CDR2 from the germline V gene are MNHEY and SVGAGI. The CDR3 sequence is 15 residues long. With 6 bases removed from V and 2 bases from J, the gap between germline ends came to 13 bases. Here the CDR3 DNA reads TGTGCCAGCAGGGCCCAACAGGGCACTAATGAAAAACTGTTTTTT. The encoded protein is CASRAQQGTNEKLFF.

The genes are TRBV27 and TRBJ1-2; TRBD1 might be the D (6 bases). Germline CDR1 reads MNHEY; CDR2 reads SMNVEV (reference sequence). The V end was cut by 6 bases, the J end by 1 base, with 9 bases between. This CDR3 comprises 13 residues. The CDR3 nucleotides read TGTGCCAGCAGAGGGGGGGATAACTATGGCTACACCTTC. As protein: CASRGGDNYGYTF.

The chain carries TRBV7-2 and TRBJ2-2; D is possibly TRBD1 or TRBD2 (6 bases each). CDR3 size: 14 residues. Per germline, CDR1 SGHTA and CDR2 FQGNSA. With 6 bases removed from V and 5 bases from J, the gap between germline ends came to 13 bases. This chain's CDR3 is CASRKTGTTGELFF. CDR3 in DNA: TGTGCCAGCAGAAAAACAGGGACTACCGGGGAGCTGTTTTTT.

This chain links TRBV9 with TRBJ2-3, with TRBD2 matching 8 bases. This CDR3 comprises 18 residues. Germline-derived CDR1 and CDR2 are SGDLS and YYNGEE. V gave up 3 bases and J gave up 1 base; unmatched junction bases: 13. The CDR3 loop reads CASSAPLGSSGGTDTQYF. The CDR3 DNA reads TGTGCCAGCAGCGCCCCACTTGGGAGTAGCGGGGGCACAGATACGCAGTATTTT.

V usage is TRBV7-2 and J usage is TRBJ2-1; 13 bases align to TRBD2. Germline trimming cut 3 bases from V and 6 bases from J; bases unmatched to any gene: 8. Germline V gene data show CDR1 as SGHTA and CDR2 as FQGNSA. The CDR3 has 17 amino acids. The CDR3 region is CASSFVGLAGVGNEQFF. CDR3 DNA: TGTGCCAGCAGCTTCGTCGGACTAGCGGGAGTAGGCAATGAGCAGTTCTTC.

This rearrangement joins TRBV6-5 to TRBJ1-1, with 7 bases matching TRBD1. The germline gives CDR1 MNHEY, CDR2 SVGAGI. V lost 7 bases, J lost 5 bases, and 10 bases stayed unmatched. The CDR3 has 14 amino acids. The CDR3 DNA sequence: TGTGCCAGCAAGGTAGACAGGGCGGCGACTGAAGCTTTCTTT. Translated, it gives CASKVDRAATEAFF.

V gene TRBV27 combines with J gene TRBJ1-5; 8 nucleotides match TRBD1. Germline V gene data show CDR1 as MNHEY and CDR2 as SMNVEV (reference sequence). CDR3 length: 14 amino acids. Losses at the gene ends were 4 bases for V and 5 bases for J; bases not matched to a gene: 4. The DNA of the CDR3 is TGTGCCAGCAGTTCAGGGGGCGGTTATCAGCCCCAGCATTTT. Translation gives CASSSGGGYQPQHF.

V is TRBV5-1 and J is TRBJ2-1, with D maybe TRBD2 (7 bases). This CDR3 comprises 15 residues. Per germline, CDR1 SGHRS and CDR2 YFSETQ. Trimming took off 2 bases at V and 2 bases at J, with 11 bases between the two ends. This CDR3 reads CASSLRGGPYNEQFF. The CDR3 DNA is TGCGCCAGCAGCTTAAGGGGGGGGCCCTACAATGAGCAGTTCTTC. The full variable domain, in which reference TRBV5-1 and TRBJ2-1 provide the parts outside the CDR3, is KAGVTQTPRYLIKTRGQQVTLSCSPISGHRSVSWYQQTPGQGLQFLFEYFSETQRNKGNFPGRFSGRQFSNSRSEMNVSTLELGDSALYLCASSLRGGPYNEQFFGPGTRLTVL.

The chain recombines TRBV7-9 with TRBJ1-5; D unresolved. The V gene's germline CDR1 is SEHNR and CDR2 FQNEAQ (reference sequence). V was cut by 2 bases and J by 2 bases, with 7 bases left in between. The CDR3 extends over 14 amino acids. The CDR3 loop is CASSLHGGNQPQHF. The CDR3 bases are TGTGCCAGCAGCTTACATGGGGGCAATCAGCCCCAGCATTTT.

The CDR3, as DNA: TGTGCCAGCTCATCCGGGCGAGATCAGCCCCAGCATTTT. Translated: CASSSGRDQPQHF. The chain employs TRBV18 and TRBJ1-5, with D unresolved. Germline V CDR1 and CDR2: KGHSH, LQKENI. This CDR3 is 13 amino acids long. Trimming pared 5 bases from V and 5 bases from J, leaving 10 bases between.

The chain combines TRBV3-1 (or the pseudogene TRBV3-2) with TRBJ1-2, with a possible D match to TRBD1 (5 bases). Germline CDR1 LGHDT, CDR2 YNNKEL (reference sequence). CDR3 length equals 13 residues. V was pared by 1 base and J by 7 bases, with 10 bases between. CDR3 nucleotide sequence: TGTGCCAGCAGCCAAGCAAAAGGGGCTGGCTACACCTTC. Translating gives CASSQAKGAGYTF.

The chain uses TRBV19 and TRBJ1-1; 9 bases align to TRBD1. The CDR3 spans 16 residues. V trimming: 5 bases; J trimming: 1 base; junction bases outside the gene matches: 8. Germline V gene sequence: CDR1 LNHDA, CDR2 SQIVND (reference sequence). CDR3 sequence (DNA): TGTGCCAGTAGTCGTATTCCGGGACAGGGGAACACTGAAGCTTTCTTT. This gives the protein CASSRIPGQGNTEAFF.

As DNA, the CDR3 is TGTGCCAGCAGCAGTCTAGCGGGAAGCACAGATACGCAGTATTTT. It is translated as CASSSLAGSTDTQYF. The V gene is TRBV5-4, the J gene TRBJ2-3, with TRBD2 matching over 9 bases. Germline V gene data show CDR1 as SGHNT and CDR2 as YYREEE (reference sequence). This CDR3 region has 15 residues. Germline trimming cut 4 bases from V and 0 bases from J; bases unmatched to any gene: 3.

The chain joins TRBV5-4 to TRBJ2-5, with 7 bases that match TRBD2. Unmatched junction bases numbered 10, after V lost 3 bases and J lost 5 bases. The germline CDR1 and CDR2 sequences are SGHNT and YYREEE (reference sequence). CDR3 length equals 15 residues. CDR3 in amino acids: CASSSPAGRAETQYF. In nucleotides, the CDR3 is TGTGCCAGCAGCTCCCCAGCGGGAAGGGCGGAGACCCAGTACTTC. The complete variable domain, with remaining parts taken from reference TRBV5-4 and TRBJ2-5, reads ETGVTQSPTHLIKTRGQQVTLRCSSQSGHNTVSWYQQALGQGPQFIFQYYREEENGRGNFPPRFSGLQFPNYSSELNVNALELDDSALYLCASSSPAGRAETQYFGPGTRLLVL.

This chain uses TRBV11-2 with TRBJ1-1, with D hard to call. This CDR3 has 17 amino acids. The V end lost 0 bases, the J end lost 1 base, and 15 bases lay between the germline ends. Germline V gene lookup returns CDR1 SGHAT and CDR2 FQNNGV. The CDR3 DNA reads TGTGCCAGCAGCTTAGATCAATACGGGGTGAAGAACACTGAAGCTTTCTTT. Its protein product is CASSLDQYGVKNTEAFF. The entire variable domain, with the rest obtained from reference TRBV11-2 and TRBJ1-1, is as follows: EAGVAQSPRYKIIEKRQSVAFWCNPISGHATLYWYQQILGQGPKLLIQFQNNGVVDDSQLPKDRFSAERLKGVDSTLKIQPAKLEDSAVYLCASSLDQYGVKNTEAFFGQGTRLTVV.

The chain recombines TRBV27 with TRBJ2-2; TRBD1 or TRBD2 may be the D gene (7 bases each). Trimming pared 4 bases from V and 5 bases from J, leaving 11 bases between. Germline values: CDR1 MNHEY, CDR2 SMNVEV (reference sequence). The CDR3 runs to 14 residues. The DNA of the CDR3 is TGTGCCAGCAGTTCAGGGGGGGGAACCGGGGAGCTGTTTTTT. As protein: CASSSGGGTGELFF.

The genes are TRBV18 and TRBJ1-3; unclear D gene. This CDR3 has 14 residues. Trimming shortened V by 1 base and J by 0 bases, and 4 bases separated the two germline ends. From germline, CDR1 is KGHSH and CDR2 LQKENI. The DNA of the CDR3 is TGTGCCAGCTCACCACAGGACTCTGGAAACACCATATATTTT. Protein sequence: CASSPQDSGNTIYF.

As DNA, the CDR3 is TGCACCAGCAGCGGGAGGCCAACCGGGGAGCTGTTTTTT. Protein product: CTSSGRPTGELFF. V gene TRBV1 combines with J gene TRBJ2-2; the table's TRBD2 call for D was not verified on the DNA. TRBV1 is deemed a pseudogene. The CDR3 spans 13 residues.